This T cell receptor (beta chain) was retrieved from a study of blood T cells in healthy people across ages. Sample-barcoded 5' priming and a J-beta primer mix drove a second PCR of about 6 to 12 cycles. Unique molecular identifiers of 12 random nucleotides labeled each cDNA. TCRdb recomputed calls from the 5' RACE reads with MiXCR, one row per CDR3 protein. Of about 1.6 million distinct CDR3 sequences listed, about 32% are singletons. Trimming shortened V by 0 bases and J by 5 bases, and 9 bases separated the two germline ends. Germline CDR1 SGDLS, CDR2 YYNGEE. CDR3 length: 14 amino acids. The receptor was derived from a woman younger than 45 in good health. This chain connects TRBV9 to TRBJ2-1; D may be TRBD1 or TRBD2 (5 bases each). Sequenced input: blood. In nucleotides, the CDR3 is TGTGCCAGCAGCGTAGCGGGGCGGGACAATGAGCAGTTCTTC. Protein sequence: CASSVAGRDNEQFF.